This T cell receptor beta chain comes out of a study of blood T cells in healthy people across ages. Study at large: For every two T cells, template switching captured about one barcoded beta molecule. Study-level findings and limits: Aged donors had fewer naive CD4+ cells and lower diversity than long-lived donors.

The germline V gene encodes CDR1 DFQATT and CDR2 SNEGSKA (reference sequence). The CDR3 consists of 12 residues. With V trimmed by 7 bases and J by 3 bases, 3 bases remained unmatched. Each individual donor underwent a draw of approximately 9.6 milliliters of peripheral blood. Only a few counts were recorded for this clonotype. The antigen is unknown. A second PCR of about 6 to 12 cycles used a sample-barcoded 5' primer and a J-beta primer mix. A template-switch adaptor with 12 random nucleotides tagged each cDNA molecule. TCRdb itself ran the 5' RACE reads through MiXCR, one entry per CDR3 protein. The sample lists almost 800,000 distinct CDR3 sequences; over 45% were seen once.

The chain recombines TRBV20-1 with TRBJ1-1, with TRBD1 identical over 9 bases. The sample taken for sequencing was blood. The sequence was collected from a man younger than 45 in good health. The CDR3 nucleotides are TGCAGTGTAGGGACAGGGCACACTGAAGCTTTCTTT. Encoded protein: CSVGTGHTEAFF.